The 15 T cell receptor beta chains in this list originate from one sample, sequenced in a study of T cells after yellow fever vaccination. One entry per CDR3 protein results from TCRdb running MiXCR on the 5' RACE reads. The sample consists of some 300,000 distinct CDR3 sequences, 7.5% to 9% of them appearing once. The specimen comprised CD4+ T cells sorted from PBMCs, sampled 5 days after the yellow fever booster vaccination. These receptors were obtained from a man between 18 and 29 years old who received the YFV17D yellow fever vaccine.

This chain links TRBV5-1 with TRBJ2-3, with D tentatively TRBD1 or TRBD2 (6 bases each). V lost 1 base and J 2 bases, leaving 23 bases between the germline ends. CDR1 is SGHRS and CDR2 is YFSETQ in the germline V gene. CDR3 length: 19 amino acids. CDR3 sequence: CASSLSREGGSFITDTQYF. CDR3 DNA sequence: TGCGCCAGCAGCTTGTCACGAGAGGGGGGCTCTTTCATCACAGATACGCAGTATTTT.

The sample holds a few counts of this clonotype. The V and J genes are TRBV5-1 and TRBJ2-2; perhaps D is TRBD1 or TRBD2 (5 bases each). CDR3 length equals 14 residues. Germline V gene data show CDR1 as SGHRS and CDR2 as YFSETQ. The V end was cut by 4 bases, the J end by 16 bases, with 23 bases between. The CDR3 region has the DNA TGCGCCAGCAGCCCGTATCGGGACGGTGGGGTGAAGTTTTTT. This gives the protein CASSPYRDGGVKFF.

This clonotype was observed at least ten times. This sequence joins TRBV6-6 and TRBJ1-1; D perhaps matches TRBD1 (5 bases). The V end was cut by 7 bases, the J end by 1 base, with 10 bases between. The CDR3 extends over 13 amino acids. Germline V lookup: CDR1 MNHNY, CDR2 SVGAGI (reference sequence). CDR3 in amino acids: CASNQGRNTEAFF. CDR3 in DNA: TGTGCCAGCAACCAGGGAAGGAACACTGAAGCTTTCTTT.

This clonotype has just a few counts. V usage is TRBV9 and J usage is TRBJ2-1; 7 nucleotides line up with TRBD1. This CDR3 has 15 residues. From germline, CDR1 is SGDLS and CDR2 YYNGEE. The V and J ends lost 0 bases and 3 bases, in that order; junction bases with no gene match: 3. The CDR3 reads CASSVEPGGYNEQFF. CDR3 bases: TGTGCCAGCAGCGTAGAGCCAGGGGGCTACAATGAGCAGTTCTTC. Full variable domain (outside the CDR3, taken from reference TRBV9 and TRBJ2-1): DSGVTQTPKHLITATGQRVTLRCSPRSGDLSVYWYQQSLDQGLQFLIQYYNGEERAKGNILERFSAQQFPDLHSELNLSSLELGDSALYFCASSVEPGGYNEQFFGPGTRLTVL.

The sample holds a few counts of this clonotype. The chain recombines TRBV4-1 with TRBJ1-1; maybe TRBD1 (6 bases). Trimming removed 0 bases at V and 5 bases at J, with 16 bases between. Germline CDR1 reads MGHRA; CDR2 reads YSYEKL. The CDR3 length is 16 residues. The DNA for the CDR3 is TGCGCCAGCAGCCAAGAAGGGATACAGGGAAGAACTGAAGCTTTCTTT. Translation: CASSQEGIQGRTEAFF.

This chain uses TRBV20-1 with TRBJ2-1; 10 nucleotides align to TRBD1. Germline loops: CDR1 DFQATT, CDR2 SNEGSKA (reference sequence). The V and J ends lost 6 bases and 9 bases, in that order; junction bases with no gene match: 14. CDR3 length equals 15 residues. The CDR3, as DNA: TGCAGTGCCCATGGGGCCGGACAGGGGGGGTCTGAGCAGTTCTTC. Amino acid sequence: CSAHGAGQGGSEQFF.

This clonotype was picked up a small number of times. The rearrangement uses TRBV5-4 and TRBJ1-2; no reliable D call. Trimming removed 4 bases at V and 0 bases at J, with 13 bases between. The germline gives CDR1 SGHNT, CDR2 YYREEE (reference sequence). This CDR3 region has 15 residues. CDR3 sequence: CASSPLLTANYGYTF. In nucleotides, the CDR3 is TGTGCCAGCAGCCCGTTGCTCACAGCTAACTATGGCTACACCTTC. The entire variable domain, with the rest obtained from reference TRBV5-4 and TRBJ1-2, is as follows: ETGVTQSPTHLIKTRGQQVTLRCSSQSGHNTVSWYQQALGQGPQFIFQYYREEENGRGNFPPRFSGLQFPNYSSELNVNALELDDSALYLCASSPLLTANYGYTFGSGTRLTVV.

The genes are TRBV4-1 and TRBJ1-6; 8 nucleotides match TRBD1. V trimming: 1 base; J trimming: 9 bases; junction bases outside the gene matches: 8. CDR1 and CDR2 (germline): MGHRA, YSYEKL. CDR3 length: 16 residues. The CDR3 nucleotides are TGCGCCAGCAGCCAAGGACAGGGGTCGAACATTTCACCCCTCCACTTT. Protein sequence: CASSQGQGSNISPLHF.

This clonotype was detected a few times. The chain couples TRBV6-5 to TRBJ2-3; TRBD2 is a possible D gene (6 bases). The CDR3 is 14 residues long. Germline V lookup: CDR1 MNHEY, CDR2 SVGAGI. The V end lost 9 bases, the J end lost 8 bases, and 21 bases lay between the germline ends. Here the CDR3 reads CASNRGSGSGTQYF. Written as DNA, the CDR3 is TGTGCCAGTAACCGTGGTAGCGGTAGCGGTACGCAGTATTTT.

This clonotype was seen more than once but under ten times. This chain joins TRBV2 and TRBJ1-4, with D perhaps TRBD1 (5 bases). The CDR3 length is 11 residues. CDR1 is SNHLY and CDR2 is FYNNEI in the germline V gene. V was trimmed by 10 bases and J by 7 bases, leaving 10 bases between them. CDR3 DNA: TGTGCCACCCGGGACTTTGAAAAACTGTTTTTT. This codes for CATRDFEKLFF.

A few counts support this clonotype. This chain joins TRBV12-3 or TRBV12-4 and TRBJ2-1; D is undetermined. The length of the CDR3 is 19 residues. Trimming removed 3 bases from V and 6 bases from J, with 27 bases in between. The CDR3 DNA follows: TGTGCCAGCAGTTTTGGTTCTCTCGGCAGGCTCCAACTAACCAATGAGCAGTTCTTC. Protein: CASSFGSLGRLQLTNEQFF.

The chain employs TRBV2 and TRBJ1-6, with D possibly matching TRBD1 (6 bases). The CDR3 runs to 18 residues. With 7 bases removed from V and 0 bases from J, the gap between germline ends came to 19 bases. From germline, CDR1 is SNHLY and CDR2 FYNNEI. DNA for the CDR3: TGTGCCAGCATGGGGGCGTCGGGTGAAAGCTCCTATAATTCACCCCTCCACTTT. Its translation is CASMGASGESSYNSPLHF.

The CDR3 loop is CASSLVRDRGLYGYTF. CDR3 DNA sequence: TGTGCCAGCAGCTTAGTAAGGGACAGGGGGCTCTATGGCTACACCTTC. This chain joins TRBV7-2 and TRBJ1-2, with 12 bases fitting TRBD1. V was clipped by 1 base and J by 4 bases; unmatched bases: 4. Germline V lookup: CDR1 SGHTA, CDR2 FQGNSA. The CDR3 spans 16 residues.

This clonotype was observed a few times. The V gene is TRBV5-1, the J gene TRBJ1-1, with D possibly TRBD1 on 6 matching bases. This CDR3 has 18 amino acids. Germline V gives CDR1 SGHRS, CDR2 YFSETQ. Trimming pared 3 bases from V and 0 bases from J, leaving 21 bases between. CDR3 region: CASSSQPGGQAMNTEAFF. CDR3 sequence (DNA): TGCGCCAGCAGCTCTCAACCCGGGGGGCAGGCGATGAACACTGAAGCTTTCTTT.

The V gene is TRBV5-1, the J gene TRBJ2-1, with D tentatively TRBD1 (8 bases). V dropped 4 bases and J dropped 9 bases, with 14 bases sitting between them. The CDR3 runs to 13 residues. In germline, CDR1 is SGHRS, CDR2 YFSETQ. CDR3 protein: CASSATGEGEQFF. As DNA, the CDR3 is TGCGCCAGCAGCGCGACAGGGGAGGGTGAGCAGTTCTTC. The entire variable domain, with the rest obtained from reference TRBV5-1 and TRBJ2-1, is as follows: KAGVTQTPRYLIKTRGQQVTLSCSPISGHRSVSWYQQTPGQGLQFLFEYFSETQRNKGNFPGRFSGRQFSNSRSEMNVSTLELGDSALYLCASSATGEGEQFFGPGTRLTVL.